These 4 T cell receptor beta chains came from one sample sequenced in a study of control samples from healthy donors and cancer patients. Assay: immunoSEQ multiplex PCR; the TCRdb copy retains only in-frame clones and omits some. The sample holds about 150,000 clones, about 94% seen once. The sample taken for sequencing was blood. Receptors were obtained from a woman aged 40 to 50 in good health.

This clone is a singleton in its sample. V is TRBV9 and J is TRBJ1-2, with D tentatively TRBD1 (5 bases). The V gene's germline CDR1 is SGDLS and CDR2 YYNGEE. V was cut by 0 bases and J by 4 bases, with 10 bases left in between. The CDR3 has 14 amino acids. CDR3 region: CASSVGDSTYGYTF. CDR3 DNA sequence: TGTGCCAGCAGCGTAGGCGACAGCACCTATGGCTACACCTTC.

This chain uses TRBV7-9 with TRBJ1-1; D is unclear. The CDR3 extends over 13 amino acids. V shed 8 bases and J shed 8 bases, with 18 bases lying between them. CDR1 is SEHNR and CDR2 is FQNEAQ in the germline V gene (reference sequence). The CDR3 loop reads CASGRTPDGEAFF. The CDR3 DNA is TGTGCCAGCGGACGTACTCCGGATGGGGAAGCTTTCTTT.

J is TRBJ2-6 and V is TRBV3-1 (or the pseudogene TRBV3-2), with TRBD2 matching over 7 bases. CDR3 length: 18 amino acids. Germline CDR1 is LGHDT and CDR2 is YNNKEL (reference sequence). V gave up 3 bases and J gave up 2 bases; unmatched junction bases: 10. The CDR3 sequence: CASSHPGLEYTGANVLTF. DNA for the CDR3: TGTGCCAGCAGCCACCCCGGACTAGAATACACTGGGGCCAACGTCCTGACTTTC.

The chain combines TRBV5-4 with TRBJ1-2; TRBD1 is a possible D gene (6 bases). Trimming pared 4 bases from V and 2 bases from J, leaving 12 bases between. The CDR3 is 14 amino acids. Germline V gene sequence: CDR1 SGHNT, CDR2 YYREEE (reference sequence). For the CDR3, the DNA is TGTGCCAGCAGCCCCCCAGGGGTAAACTATGGCTACACCTTC. Translation: CASSPPGVNYGYTF.